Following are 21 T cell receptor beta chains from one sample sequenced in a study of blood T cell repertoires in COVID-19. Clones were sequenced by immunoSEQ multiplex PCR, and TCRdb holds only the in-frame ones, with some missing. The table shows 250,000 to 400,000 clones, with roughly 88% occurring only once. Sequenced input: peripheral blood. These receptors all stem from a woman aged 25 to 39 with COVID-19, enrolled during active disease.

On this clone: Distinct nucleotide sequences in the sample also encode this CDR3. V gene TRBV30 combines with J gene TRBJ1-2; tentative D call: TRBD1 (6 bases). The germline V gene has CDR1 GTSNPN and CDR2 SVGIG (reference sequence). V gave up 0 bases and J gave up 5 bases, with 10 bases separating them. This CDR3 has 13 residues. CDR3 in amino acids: CAWSVQGGYGYTF. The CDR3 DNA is TGTGCCTGGAGTGTACAGGGTGGGTATGGCTACACCTTC.

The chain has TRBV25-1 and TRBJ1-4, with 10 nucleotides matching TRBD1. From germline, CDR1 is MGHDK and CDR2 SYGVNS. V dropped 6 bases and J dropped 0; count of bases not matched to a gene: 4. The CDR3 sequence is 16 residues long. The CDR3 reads CASSLDRGATNEKLFF. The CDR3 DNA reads TGTGCCAGCAGCCTGGACAGGGGGGCAACTAATGAAAAACTGTTTTTT.

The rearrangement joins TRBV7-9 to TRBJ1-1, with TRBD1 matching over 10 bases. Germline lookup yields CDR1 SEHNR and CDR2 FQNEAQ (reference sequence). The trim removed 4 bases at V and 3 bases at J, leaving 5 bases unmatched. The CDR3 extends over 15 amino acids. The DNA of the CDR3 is TGTGCCAGCAGCTCTTCCGGGACAGGGGACACTGAAGCTTTCTTT. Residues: CASSSSGTGDTEAFF.

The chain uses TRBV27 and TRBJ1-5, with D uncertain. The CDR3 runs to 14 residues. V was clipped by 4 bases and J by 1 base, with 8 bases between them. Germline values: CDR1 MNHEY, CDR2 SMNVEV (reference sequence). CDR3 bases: TGTGCCAGCAGTTATACACACAGCAATCAGCCCCAGCATTTT. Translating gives CASSYTHSNQPQHF.

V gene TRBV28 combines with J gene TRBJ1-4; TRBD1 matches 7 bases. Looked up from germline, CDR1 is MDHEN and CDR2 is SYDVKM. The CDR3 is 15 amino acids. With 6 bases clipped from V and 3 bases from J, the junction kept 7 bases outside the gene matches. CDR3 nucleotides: TGTGCCAGCAGCACCCGGGACAGATCTAATGAAAAACTGTTTTTT. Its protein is CASSTRDRSNEKLFF.

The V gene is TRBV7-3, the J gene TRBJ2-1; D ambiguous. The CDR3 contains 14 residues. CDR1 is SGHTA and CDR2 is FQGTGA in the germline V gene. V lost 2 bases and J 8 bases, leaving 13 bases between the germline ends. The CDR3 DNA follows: TGTGCCAGCAGCTTAGGGTATAGCAACGATGAGCAGTTCTTC. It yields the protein CASSLGYSNDEQFF.

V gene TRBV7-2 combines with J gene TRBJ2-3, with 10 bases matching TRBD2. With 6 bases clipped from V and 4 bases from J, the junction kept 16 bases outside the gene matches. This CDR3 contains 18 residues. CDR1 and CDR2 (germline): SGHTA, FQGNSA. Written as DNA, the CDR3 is TGTGCCAGCAGGGGGTCGGTAGCGGGAGGCGGTGGCCCAGATACGCAGTATTTT. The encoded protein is CASRGSVAGGGGPDTQYF. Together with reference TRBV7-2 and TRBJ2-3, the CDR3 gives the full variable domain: GAGVSQSPSNKVTEKGKDVELRCDPISGHTALYWYRQSLGQGLEFLIYFQGNSAPDKSGLPSDRFSAERTGGSVSTLTIQRTQQEDSAVYLCASRGSVAGGGGPDTQYFGPGTRLTVL.

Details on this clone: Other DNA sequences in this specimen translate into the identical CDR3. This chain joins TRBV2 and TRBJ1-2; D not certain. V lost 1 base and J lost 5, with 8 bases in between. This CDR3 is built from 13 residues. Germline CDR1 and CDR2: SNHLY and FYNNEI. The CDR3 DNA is TGTGCCAGCAGTGAAGGGAGAGGTTATGGCTACACCTTC. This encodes CASSEGRGYGYTF.

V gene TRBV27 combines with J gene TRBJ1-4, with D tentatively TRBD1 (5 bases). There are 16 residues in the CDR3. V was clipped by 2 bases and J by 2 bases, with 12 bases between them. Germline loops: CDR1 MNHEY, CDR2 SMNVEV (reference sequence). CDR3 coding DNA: TGTGCCAGCAGTTTACATCCGGGACTGACTAATGAAAAACTGTTTTTT. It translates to CASSLHPGLTNEKLFF.

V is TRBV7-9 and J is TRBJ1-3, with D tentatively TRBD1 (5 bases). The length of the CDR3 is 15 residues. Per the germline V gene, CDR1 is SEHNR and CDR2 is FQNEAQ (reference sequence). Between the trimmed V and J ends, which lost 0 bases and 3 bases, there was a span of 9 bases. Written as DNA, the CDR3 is TGTGCCAGCAGCTTAGCGGGGGGACGTGGAAACACCATATATTTT. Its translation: CASSLAGGRGNTIYF.

CDR3 amino acids: CASSSRLAKNIQYF. CDR3 coding DNA: TGTGCCAGCAGCTCTCGTTTAGCCAAAAACATTCAGTACTTC. The chain has TRBV11-2 and TRBJ2-4; no clear D gene. The germline CDR1 and CDR2 sequences are SGHAT and FQNNGV. V was trimmed by 4 bases and J by 0 bases, leaving 7 bases between them. The CDR3 runs 14 residues.

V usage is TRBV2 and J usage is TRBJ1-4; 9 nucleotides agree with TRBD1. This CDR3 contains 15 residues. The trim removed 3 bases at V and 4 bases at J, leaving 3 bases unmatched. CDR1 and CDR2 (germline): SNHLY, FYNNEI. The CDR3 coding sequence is TGTGCCAGCAGTGATAACAGGGGGCGTAATGAAAAACTGTTTTTT. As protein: CASSDNRGRNEKLFF.

CDR3 DNA sequence: TGTGCCAGTAGATCGACAGAGTTAGCTAACTATGGCTACACCTTC. Translation gives CASRSTELANYGYTF. This chain joins TRBV19 and TRBJ1-2; possibly TRBD1 for D (5 bases). Trimming removed 6 bases at V and 0 bases at J, with 14 bases between. CDR1 is LNHDA and CDR2 is SQIVND in the germline V gene (reference sequence). The CDR3 spans 15 residues.

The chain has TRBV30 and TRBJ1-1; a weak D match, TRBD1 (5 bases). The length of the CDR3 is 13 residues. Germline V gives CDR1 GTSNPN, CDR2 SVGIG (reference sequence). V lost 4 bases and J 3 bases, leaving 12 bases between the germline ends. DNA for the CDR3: TGTGCCTGGACTCGGGGGGGAGACACTGAAGCTTTCTTT. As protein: CAWTRGGDTEAFF.

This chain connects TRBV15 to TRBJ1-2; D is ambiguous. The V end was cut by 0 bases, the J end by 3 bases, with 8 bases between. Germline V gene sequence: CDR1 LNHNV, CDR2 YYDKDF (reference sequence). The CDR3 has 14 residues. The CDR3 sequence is CATSRERRDYGYTF. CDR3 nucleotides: TGTGCCACCAGCAGAGAAAGGCGGGACTATGGCTACACCTTC.

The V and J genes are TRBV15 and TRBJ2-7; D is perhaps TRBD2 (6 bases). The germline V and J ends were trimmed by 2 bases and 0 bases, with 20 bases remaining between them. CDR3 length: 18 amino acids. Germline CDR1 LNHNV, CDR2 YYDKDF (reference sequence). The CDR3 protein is CATSRLPIADESSYEQYF. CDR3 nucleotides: TGTGCCACCAGCAGACTGCCTATAGCGGACGAATCCTCCTACGAGCAGTACTTC.

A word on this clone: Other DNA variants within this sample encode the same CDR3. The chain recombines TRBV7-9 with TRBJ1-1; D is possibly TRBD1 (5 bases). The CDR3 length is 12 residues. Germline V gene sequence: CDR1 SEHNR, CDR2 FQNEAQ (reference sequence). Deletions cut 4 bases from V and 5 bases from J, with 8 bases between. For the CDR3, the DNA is TGTGCCAGCAGCTCTCAGGGAACTGAAGCTTTCTTT. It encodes CASSSQGTEAFF.

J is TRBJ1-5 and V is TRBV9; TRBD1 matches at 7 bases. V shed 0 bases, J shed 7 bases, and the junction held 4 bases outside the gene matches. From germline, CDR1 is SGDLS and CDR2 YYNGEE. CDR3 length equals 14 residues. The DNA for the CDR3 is TGTGCCAGCAGCGTAGAAGGGGGCGGACAGCCCCAGCATTTT. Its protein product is CASSVEGGGQPQHF.

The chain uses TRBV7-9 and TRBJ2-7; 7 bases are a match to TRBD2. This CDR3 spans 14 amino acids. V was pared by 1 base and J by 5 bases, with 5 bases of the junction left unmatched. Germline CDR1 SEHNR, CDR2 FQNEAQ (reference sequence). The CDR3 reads CASSLDERGNEQYF. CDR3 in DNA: TGTGCCAGCAGCTTAGATGAGCGGGGAAACGAGCAGTACTTC.

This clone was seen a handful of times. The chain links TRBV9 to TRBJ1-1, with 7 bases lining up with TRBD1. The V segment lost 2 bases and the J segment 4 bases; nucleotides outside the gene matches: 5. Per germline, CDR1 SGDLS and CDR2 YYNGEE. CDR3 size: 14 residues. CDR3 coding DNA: TGTGCCAGCAGCGTTTCAGGGGGACCCACTGAAGCTTTCTTT. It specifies CASSVSGGPTEAFF.

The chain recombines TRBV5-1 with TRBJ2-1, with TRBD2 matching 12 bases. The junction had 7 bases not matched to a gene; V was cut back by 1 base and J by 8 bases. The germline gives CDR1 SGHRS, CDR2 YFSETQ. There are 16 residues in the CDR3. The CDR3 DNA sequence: TGCGCCAGCAGCTTGTCGCGGACTAGCGGGACGGATGAGCAGTTCTTC. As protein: CASSLSRTSGTDEQFF.